A selection of T cell receptor beta chains follows, all from one sample in a study of PD-L1 blockade in urothelial cancer. TCRdb's copy holds only in-frame clones and misses some; the assay was immunoSEQ multiplex PCR. The repertoire consists of over 75,000 clones, with around 85% occurring once and the leading ten covering approximately 14%. The sample here was PBMCs, taken around atezolizumab (anti-PD-L1) treatment. Receptor source: a man between 60 and 75 years old with urothelial cancer. The CDR3 runs from the conserved cysteine through the conserved F or W. Fields, in order: V gene, D gene, J gene, clone size, CDR3 protein, CDR3 DNA. D genes are given only for firm matches. A row's size may be missing; if present it is once, few, many or a size class.

>TRBV19|NA|TRBJ1-6|few
CASSIGSSYNSPLHF
TGTGCCAGTAGTATCGGGAGCTCCTATAATTCACCCCTCCACTTT
>TRBV5-1|NA|TRBJ1-4|NA
CASSLGGRRGVGEKLFF
TGCGCCAGCAGCTTGGGTGGCAGGAGGGGAGTCGGTGAAAAACTGTTTTTT
>TRBV5-5|NA|TRBJ1-4|NA
CASAPDLLLGEKLFF
TGTGCCAGCGCTCCCGATCTACTCCTCGGTGAAAAACTGTTTTTT
>TRBV4-1|NA|TRBJ1-1|once
CASSQEFPTRNTEAFF
TGCGCCAGCAGCCAAGAATTTCCGACAAGGAACACTGAAGCTTTCTTT
>TRBV10-1|NA|TRBJ2-1|NA
CASSEGGAGVWYNEQFF
TGCGCCAGCAGTGAGGGGGGGGCGGGAGTATGGTACAATGAGCAGTTCTTC
>TRBV13|NA|TRBJ2-7|NA
CASSLGAGLRYEQYF
TGTGCCAGCAGCTTAGGGGCAGGCCTTCGGTACGAGCAGTACTTC
>TRBV4-3|TRBD2|TRBJ2-3|NA
CASSQGGGITDTQYF
TGCGCCAGCAGCCAAGGGGGAGGGATCACAGATACGCAGTATTTT
>TRBV30|NA|TRBJ2-7|NA
CAWMMGQEVGEQYF
TGTGCCTGGATGATGGGCCAGGAGGTAGGGGAGCAGTACTTC
>TRBV5-1|NA|TRBJ2-3|NA
CASRQNGLSTDTQYF
TGCGCCAGCAGACAGAATGGGCTTAGCACAGATACGCAGTATTTT
>TRBV5-1|TRBD1|TRBJ1-6|once
CASWGFVPGQGFLTYNSPLHF
TGCGCCAGCTGGGGGTTTGTTCCGGGACAGGGTTTCCTCACCTATAATTCACCCCTCCACTTT
>TRBV5-6|TRBD2|TRBJ2-1|NA
CASSLIGGEYNEQFF
TGTGCCAGCAGCCTGATCGGGGGGGAGTACAATGAGCAGTTCTTC
>TRBV28|TRBD1|TRBJ2-2|few
CASSPAWGRGLGELFF
TGTGCCAGCAGTCCAGCCTGGGGCAGGGGGTTAGGGGAGCTGTTTTTT
>TRBV9|TRBD1|TRBJ1-1|NA
CASSGQGARNTEAFF
TGTGCCAGCAGCGGACAGGGGGCGAGAAACACTGAAGCTTTCTTT
>TRBV18|NA|TRBJ1-1|once
CASSPLGGDAFF
TGTGCCAGCTCACCCCTCGGGGGTGACGCTTTCTTT
>TRBV2|NA|TRBJ1-1|once
CASRTLGAEAFF
TGTGCCAGCAGGACTTTAGGGGCTGAAGCTTTCTTT
>TRBV6-4|NA|TRBJ1-2|NA
CASSDSVRPSRRGYTF
TGTGCCAGCAGTGACTCGGTCAGGCCGTCGCGCCGAGGCTACACCTTC
>TRBV4-1|TRBD2|TRBJ2-3|NA
CASSQEASGRARDTQYF
TGCGCCAGCAGCCAAGAAGCTAGCGGGAGGGCCCGCGATACGCAGTATTTT
>TRBV6-1|NA|TRBJ1-5|NA
CASSPGRGGEPQHF
TGTGCCAGCAGTCCCGGTCGGGGTGGCGAGCCCCAGCATTTT
>TRBV10-2|NA|TRBJ1-1|few
CASSDGGQLNTEAFF
TGCGCCAGCAGTGATGGTGGACAGCTGAACACTGAAGCTTTCTTT
>TRBV9|NA|TRBJ1-3|NA
CASSHPDSFRNTIYF
TGTGCCAGCAGCCATCCTGACAGTTTTCGAAACACCATATATTTT
>TRBV5-1|TRBD2|TRBJ2-3|NA
CASSSSGGGTDTQYF
TGCGCCAGCAGCTCCAGCGGGGGCGGCACAGATACGCAGTATTTT
>TRBV5-4|NA|TRBJ2-7|NA
CASSSTSRYEQYF
TGTGCCAGCAGTTCCACTAGCCGCTACGAGCAGTACTTC
>TRBV5-3|TRBD2|TRBJ2-7|NA
CARSLGGTSGGSSYEQYF
TGTGCCAGAAGCTTGGGCGGGACTAGCGGGGGTAGCTCCTACGAGCAGTACTTC
>TRBV11-3|NA|TRBJ2-1|NA
CASSFHSTRAYNEQFF
TGTGCCAGCAGCTTTCACTCGACTAGGGCGTACAATGAGCAGTTCTTC
>TRBV30|NA|TRBJ2-5|NA
CAWGTQGETQYF
TGTGCCTGGGGGACCCAGGGGGAGACCCAGTACTTC
>TRBV30|NA|TRBJ1-2|few
CAWTIEGWYYGYTF
TGTGCCTGGACAATCGAGGGCTGGTACTATGGCTACACCTTC
>TRBV19|TRBD1|TRBJ2-2|NA
CASKTGQVSAGELFF
TGTGCCAGTAAGACGGGACAGGTCTCGGCCGGGGAGCTGTTTTTT
>TRBV5-4|TRBD1|TRBJ1-4|NA
CASSKDRDEKLFF
TGTGCCAGCAGCAAGGACAGGGACGAAAAACTGTTTTTT
>TRBV13|TRBD1|TRBJ1-2|NA
CASSPGQGVYHGYTF
TGTGCCAGCAGTCCCGGACAGGGGGTTTATCATGGCTACACCTTC
>TRBV30|NA|TRBJ2-3|NA
CAWLPIHTDTQYF
TGTGCCTGGCTACCAATCCACACAGATACGCAGTATTTT
>TRBV6-1|NA|TRBJ1-2|NA
CASTPQRINYGYTF
TGTGCCAGCACCCCCCAGCGGATAAACTATGGCTACACCTTC
>TRBV19|NA|TRBJ2-7|NA
CATKVSVGLSEQYF
TGTGCCACCAAGGTTAGCGTCGGGTTAAGCGAGCAGTACTTC
>TRBV11-1|NA|TRBJ2-3|NA
CASSFDRTTDTQYF
TGTGCCAGCAGCTTCGACAGGACCACAGATACGCAGTATTTT
>TRBV6-6|NA|TRBJ2-1|NA
CASSYSGIYNEQFF
TGTGCCAGCAGTTATAGCGGTATTTACAATGAGCAGTTCTTC
>TRBV30|TRBD2|TRBJ2-6|NA
CAWSVYSGRSGANVLTF
TGTGCCTGGAGTGTGTATAGCGGGAGATCTGGGGCCAACGTCCTGACTTTC
>TRBV27|NA|TRBJ1-4|NA
CASSSARGIEKLFF
TGTGCCAGCAGTTCGGCCCGAGGGATTGAAAAACTGTTTTTT
>TRBV5-1|NA|TRBJ1-6|NA
CASSETENSPLHF
TGCGCCAGCAGTGAGACAGAAAATTCACCCCTCCACTTT
>TRBV27|NA|TRBJ2-1|NA
CASSTRDKGRREQFF
TGTGCCAGCAGTACCCGGGACAAGGGTCGAAGGGAGCAGTTCTTC
>TRBV5-4|NA|TRBJ1-4|NA
CASSLGNRDNEKLFF
TGTGCCAGCAGCTTGGGGAACAGGGATAATGAAAAACTGTTTTTT
>TRBV30|NA|TRBJ2-7|NA
CAWSVRGEQYF
TGTGCCTGGAGTGTACGGGGCGAGCAGTACTTC
>TRBV5-4|NA|TRBJ2-2|NA
CASSPEGTGELFF
TGTGCCAGCAGCCCGGAGGGCACCGGGGAGCTGTTTTTT
>TRBV7-9|NA|TRBJ1-5|NA
CASSLGRNSNQPQHF
TGTGCCAGCAGCTTGGGCAGAAATAGCAATCAGCCCCAGCATTTT
>TRBV9|TRBD1|TRBJ2-5|once
CASSSRTGSGQETQYF
TGTGCCAGCAGCTCGAGGACAGGGTCGGGGCAAGAGACCCAGTACTTC
>TRBV23-1|TRBD2|TRBJ2-5|NA
CASSARLAGGPLQETQYF
TGCGCCAGCAGTGCCCGACTAGCGGGGGGCCCTCTACAAGAGACCCAGTACTTC
>TRBV7-3|TRBD1|TRBJ2-1|NA
CASSFTSQGYNELFF
TGTGCCAGCAGCTTTACCTCACAGGGGTACAATGAGCTGTTCTTC
>TRBV1|NA|TRBJ2-7|NA
CTSDPTGGTDEQYF
TGCACCAGCGATCCGACAGGGGGCACCGACGAGCAGTACTTC
>TRBV11-3|NA|TRBJ2-7|once
CASSLAGVGQYF
TGTGCCAGCAGCTTAGCGGGGGTAGGGCAGTACTTC
>TRBV19|TRBD2|TRBJ2-2|NA
CASRGVLAANTGELFF
TGTGCCAGTAGGGGTGTACTAGCGGCTAACACCGGGGAGCTGTTTTTT
>TRBV6-6|NA|TRBJ2-2|NA
CASIDWGEKNTGELFF
TGTGCCAGCATTGATTGGGGGGAAAAGAACACCGGGGAGCTGTTTTTT
>TRBV5-1|NA|TRBJ2-3|NA
CASSFGLRGTDTQYF
TGCGCCAGCAGCTTCGGTCTACGAGGCACAGATACGCAGTATTTT
>TRBV5-1|TRBD1|TRBJ2-7|NA
CASSYDRAYEQYF
TGCGCCAGCAGCTACGACAGGGCTTACGAGCAGTACTTC
>TRBV27|NA|TRBJ1-6|NA
CASSLSLQGNSPLHF
TGTGCCAGCAGTTTATCCTTACAGGGAAATTCACCCCTCCACTTT
>TRBV5-1|TRBD1|TRBJ2-3|NA
CASSSTQTGVGGTDTQYF
TGCGCCAGCAGCTCTACCCAAACAGGGGTCGGGGGCACAGATACGCAGTATTTT